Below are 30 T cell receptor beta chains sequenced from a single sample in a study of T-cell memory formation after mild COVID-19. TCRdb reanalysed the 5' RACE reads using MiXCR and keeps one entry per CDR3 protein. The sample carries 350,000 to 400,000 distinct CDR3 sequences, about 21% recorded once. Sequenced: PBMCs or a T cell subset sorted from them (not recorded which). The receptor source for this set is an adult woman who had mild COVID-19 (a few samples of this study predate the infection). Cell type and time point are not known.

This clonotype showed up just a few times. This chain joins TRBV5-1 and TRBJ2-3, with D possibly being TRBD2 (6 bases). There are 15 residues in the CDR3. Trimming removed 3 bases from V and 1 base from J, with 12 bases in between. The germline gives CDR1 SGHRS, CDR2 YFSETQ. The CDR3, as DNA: TGCGCCAGCAGCTCCAGACTAGATGGCACAGATACGCAGTATTTT. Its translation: CASSSRLDGTDTQYF.

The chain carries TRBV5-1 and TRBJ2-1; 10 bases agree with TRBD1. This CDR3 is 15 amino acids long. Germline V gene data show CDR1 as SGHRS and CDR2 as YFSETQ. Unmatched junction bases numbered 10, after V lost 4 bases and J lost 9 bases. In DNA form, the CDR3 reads TGCGCCAGCAGCCCCAGACAGGGGGCTTTGGGTGAGCAGTTCTTC. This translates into CASSPRQGALGEQFF.

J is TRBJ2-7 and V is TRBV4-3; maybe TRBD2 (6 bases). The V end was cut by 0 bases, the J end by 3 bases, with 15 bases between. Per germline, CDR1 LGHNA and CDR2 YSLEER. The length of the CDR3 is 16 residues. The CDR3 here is CASSQESEDYFYEQYF. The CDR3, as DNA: TGCGCCAGCAGCCAAGAGTCCGAGGACTACTTCTACGAGCAGTACTTC.

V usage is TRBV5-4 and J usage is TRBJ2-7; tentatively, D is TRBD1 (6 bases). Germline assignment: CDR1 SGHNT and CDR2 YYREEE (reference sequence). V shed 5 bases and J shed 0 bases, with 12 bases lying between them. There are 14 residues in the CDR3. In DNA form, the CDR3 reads TGTGCCAGCAGACCCACAGGGAGCTCCTACGAGCAGTACTTC. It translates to CASRPTGSSYEQYF.

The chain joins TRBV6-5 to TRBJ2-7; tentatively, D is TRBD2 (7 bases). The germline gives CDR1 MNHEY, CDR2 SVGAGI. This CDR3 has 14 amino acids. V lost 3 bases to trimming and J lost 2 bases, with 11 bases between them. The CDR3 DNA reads TGTGCCAGCAGTTATCTCGGGGGGCCCTACGAGCAGTACTTC. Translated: CASSYLGGPYEQYF.

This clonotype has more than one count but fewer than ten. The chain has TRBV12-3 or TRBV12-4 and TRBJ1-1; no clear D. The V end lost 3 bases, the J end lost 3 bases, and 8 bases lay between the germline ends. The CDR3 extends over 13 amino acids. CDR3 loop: CASSLARDTEAFF. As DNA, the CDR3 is TGTGCCAGCAGTTTGGCCAGAGACACTGAAGCTTTCTTT.

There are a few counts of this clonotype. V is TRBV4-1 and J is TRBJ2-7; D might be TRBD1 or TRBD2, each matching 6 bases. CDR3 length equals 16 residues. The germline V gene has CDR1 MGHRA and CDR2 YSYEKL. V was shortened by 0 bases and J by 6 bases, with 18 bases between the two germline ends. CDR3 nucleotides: TGCGCCAGCAGCCAAGACTCGGGGGCCCCGGGGCTCGAGCAGTACTTC. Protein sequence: CASSQDSGAPGLEQYF.

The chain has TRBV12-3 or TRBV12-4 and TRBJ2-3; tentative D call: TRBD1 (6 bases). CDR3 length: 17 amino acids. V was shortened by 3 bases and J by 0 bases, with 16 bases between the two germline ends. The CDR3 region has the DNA TGTGCCAGCAGTTTCCGGACAGTTTTCTCTAGCACAGATACGCAGTATTTT. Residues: CASSFRTVFSSTDTQYF.

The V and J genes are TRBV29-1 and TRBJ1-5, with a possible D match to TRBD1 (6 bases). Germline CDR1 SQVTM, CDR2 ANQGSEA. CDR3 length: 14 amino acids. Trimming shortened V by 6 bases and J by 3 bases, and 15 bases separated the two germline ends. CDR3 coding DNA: TGCAGCGTGGGGGGCCGGGACCTCAATCAGCCCCAGCATTTT. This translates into CSVGGRDLNQPQHF.

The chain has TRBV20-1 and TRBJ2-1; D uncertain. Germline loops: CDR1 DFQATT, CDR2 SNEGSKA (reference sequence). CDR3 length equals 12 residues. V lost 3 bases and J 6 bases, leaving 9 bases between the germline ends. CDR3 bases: TGCAGTGCTAGGTCCCCGGGCAATGAGCAGTTCTTC. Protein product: CSARSPGNEQFF.

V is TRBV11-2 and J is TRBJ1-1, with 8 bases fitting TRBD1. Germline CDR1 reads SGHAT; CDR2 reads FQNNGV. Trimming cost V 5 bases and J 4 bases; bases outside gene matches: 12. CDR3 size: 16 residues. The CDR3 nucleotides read TGTGCCAGCAGCCCCAGTACAGGGGGAACGGGCACTGAAGCTTTCTTT. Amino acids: CASSPSTGGTGTEAFF.

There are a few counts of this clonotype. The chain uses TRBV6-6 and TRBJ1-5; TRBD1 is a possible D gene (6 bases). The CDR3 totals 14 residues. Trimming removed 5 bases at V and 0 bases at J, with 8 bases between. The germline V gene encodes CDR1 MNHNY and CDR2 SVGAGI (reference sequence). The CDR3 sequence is CASSKQGSNQPQHF. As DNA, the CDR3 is TGTGCCAGCAGTAAACAGGGTAGCAATCAGCCCCAGCATTTT.

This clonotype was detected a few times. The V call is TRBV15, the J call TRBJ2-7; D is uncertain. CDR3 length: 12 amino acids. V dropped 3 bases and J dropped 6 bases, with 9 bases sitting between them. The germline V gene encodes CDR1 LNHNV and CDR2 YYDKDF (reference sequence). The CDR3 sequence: CATSRGPGEQYF. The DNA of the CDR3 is TGTGCCACCAGCAGGGGCCCGGGCGAGCAGTACTTC.

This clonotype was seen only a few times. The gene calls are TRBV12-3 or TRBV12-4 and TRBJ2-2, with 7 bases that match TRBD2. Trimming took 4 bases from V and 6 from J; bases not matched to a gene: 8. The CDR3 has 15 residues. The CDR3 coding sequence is TGTGCCAGCAGTTCCAGTGGGAGGGCCCCCGGGGAGCTGTTTTTT. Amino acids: CASSSSGRAPGELFF.

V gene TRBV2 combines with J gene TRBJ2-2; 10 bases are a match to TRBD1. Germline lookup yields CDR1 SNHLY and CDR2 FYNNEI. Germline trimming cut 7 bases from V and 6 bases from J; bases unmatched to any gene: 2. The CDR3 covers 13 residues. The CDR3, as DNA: TGTGCCAGCAATGGACAGGGGGCCGGGGAGCTGTTTTTT. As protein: CASNGQGAGELFF.

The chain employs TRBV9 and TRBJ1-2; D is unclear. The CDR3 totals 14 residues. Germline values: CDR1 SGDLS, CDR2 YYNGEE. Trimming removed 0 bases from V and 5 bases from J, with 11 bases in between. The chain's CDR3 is CASSVEAVSYGYTF. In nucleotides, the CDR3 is TGTGCCAGCAGCGTAGAGGCGGTTAGTTATGGCTACACCTTC.

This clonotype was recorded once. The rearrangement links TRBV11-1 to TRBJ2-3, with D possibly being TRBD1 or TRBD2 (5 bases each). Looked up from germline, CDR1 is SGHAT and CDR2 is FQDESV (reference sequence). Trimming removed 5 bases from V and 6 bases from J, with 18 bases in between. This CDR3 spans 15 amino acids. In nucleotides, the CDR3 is TGTGCCAGCAGCCCAGACGGGACCCGGACGGATACGCAGTATTTT. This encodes CASSPDGTRTDTQYF.

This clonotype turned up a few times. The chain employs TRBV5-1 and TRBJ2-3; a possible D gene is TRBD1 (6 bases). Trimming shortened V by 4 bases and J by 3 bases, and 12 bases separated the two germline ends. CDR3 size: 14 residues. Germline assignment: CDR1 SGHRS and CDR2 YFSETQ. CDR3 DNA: TGCGCCAGCAGCGCACAGGGCGGGACAGATACGCAGTATTTT. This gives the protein CASSAQGGTDTQYF. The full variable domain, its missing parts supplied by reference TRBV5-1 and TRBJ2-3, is KAGVTQTPRYLIKTRGQQVTLSCSPISGHRSVSWYQQTPGQGLQFLFEYFSETQRNKGNFPGRFSGRQFSNSRSEMNVSTLELGDSALYLCASSAQGGTDTQYFGPGTRLTVL.

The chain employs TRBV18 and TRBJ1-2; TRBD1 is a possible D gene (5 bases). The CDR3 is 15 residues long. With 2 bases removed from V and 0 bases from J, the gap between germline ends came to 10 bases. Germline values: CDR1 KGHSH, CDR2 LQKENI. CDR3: CASSPSPGPNYGYTF. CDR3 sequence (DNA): TGTGCCAGCTCACCATCCCCGGGGCCTAACTATGGCTACACCTTC.

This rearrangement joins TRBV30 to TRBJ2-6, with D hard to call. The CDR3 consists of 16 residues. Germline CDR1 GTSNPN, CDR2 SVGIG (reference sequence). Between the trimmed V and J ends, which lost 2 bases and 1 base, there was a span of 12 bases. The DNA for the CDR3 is TGTGCCTGGAGTCCCCTTGAGTCGTCTGGGGCCAACGTCCTGACTTTC. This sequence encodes CAWSPLESSGANVLTF. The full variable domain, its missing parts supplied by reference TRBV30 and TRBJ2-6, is SQTIHQWPATLVQPVGSPLSLECTVEGTSNPNLYWYRQAAGRGLQLLFYSVGIGQISSEVPQNLSASRPQDRQFILSSKKLLLSDSGFYLCAWSPLESSGANVLTFGAGSRLTVL.

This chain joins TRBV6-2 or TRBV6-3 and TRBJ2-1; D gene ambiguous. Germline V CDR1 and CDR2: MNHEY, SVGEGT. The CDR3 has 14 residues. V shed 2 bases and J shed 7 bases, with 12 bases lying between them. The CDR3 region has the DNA TGTGCCAGCAGTTACCTTGCTGGGAAGAATGAGCAGTTCTTC. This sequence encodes CASSYLAGKNEQFF.

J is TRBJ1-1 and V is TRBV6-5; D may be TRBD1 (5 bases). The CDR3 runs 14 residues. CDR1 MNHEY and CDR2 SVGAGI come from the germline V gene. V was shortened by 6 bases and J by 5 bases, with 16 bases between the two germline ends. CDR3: CASSPTGGLTEAFF. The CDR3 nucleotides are TGTGCCAGCAGCCCCACGGGGGGGTTAACTGAAGCTTTCTTT.

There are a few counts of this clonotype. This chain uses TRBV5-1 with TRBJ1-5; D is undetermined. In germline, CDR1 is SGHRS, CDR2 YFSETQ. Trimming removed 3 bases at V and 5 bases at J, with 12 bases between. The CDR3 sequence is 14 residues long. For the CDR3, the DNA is TGCGCCAGCAGCTGGATGGGTGGCGATCAGCCCCAGCATTTT. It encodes CASSWMGGDQPQHF.

The CDR3 nucleotides are TGTGCCAGCAGTGTTACAGGGTATCAGCCCCAGCATTTT. Protein: CASSVTGYQPQHF. V is TRBV2 and J is TRBJ1-5; D may be TRBD1 (6 bases). The ends were cut back, 4 bases at V and 5 bases at J, with 9 bases in the middle. The germline V gene has CDR1 SNHLY and CDR2 FYNNEI. The CDR3 runs 13 residues.

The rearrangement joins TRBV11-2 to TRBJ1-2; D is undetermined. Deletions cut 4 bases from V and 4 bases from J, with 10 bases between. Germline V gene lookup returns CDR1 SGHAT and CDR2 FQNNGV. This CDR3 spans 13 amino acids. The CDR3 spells CASSSAKGYGYTF. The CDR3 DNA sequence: TGTGCCAGCAGCTCCGCCAAGGGCTATGGCTACACCTTC.

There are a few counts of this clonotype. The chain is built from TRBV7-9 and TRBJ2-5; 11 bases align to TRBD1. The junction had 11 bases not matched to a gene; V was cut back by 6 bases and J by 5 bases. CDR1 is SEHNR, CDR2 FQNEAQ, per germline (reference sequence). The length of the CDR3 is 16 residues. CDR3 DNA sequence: TGTGCCAGCAGTTTTCGGACAGGGGGCCTGGGGGAGACCCAGTACTTC. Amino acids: CASSFRTGGLGETQYF.

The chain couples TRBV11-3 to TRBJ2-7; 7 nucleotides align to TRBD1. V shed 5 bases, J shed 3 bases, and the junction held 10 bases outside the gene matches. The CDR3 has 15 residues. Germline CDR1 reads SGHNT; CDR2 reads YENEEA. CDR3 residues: CASSGAPGQFYEQYF. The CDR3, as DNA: TGTGCCAGCAGCGGCGCTCCGGGACAGTTCTACGAGCAGTACTTC.

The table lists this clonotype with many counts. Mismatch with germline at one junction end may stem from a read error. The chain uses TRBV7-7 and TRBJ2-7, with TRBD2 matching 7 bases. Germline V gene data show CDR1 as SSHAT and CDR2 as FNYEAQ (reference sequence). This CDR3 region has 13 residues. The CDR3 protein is CASSLEAGNEQYF. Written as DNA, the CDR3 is TGTGCTAGCAGCTTAGAAGCGGGGAACGAGCAGTACTTC.

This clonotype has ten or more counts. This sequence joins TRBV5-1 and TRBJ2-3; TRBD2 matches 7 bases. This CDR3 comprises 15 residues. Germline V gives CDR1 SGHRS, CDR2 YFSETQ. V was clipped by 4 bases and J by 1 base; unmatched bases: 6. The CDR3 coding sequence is TGCGCCAGCAGCGTCGAGCGGGGTGGCACAGATACGCAGTATTTT. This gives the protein CASSVERGGTDTQYF.

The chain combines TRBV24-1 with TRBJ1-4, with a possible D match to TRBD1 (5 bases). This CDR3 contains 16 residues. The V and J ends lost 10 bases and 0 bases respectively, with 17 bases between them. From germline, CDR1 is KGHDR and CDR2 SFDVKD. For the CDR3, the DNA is TGTGCCACGATCCCGGGGCAGCCTGCAACTAATGAAAAACTGTTTTTT. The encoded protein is CATIPGQPATNEKLFF.